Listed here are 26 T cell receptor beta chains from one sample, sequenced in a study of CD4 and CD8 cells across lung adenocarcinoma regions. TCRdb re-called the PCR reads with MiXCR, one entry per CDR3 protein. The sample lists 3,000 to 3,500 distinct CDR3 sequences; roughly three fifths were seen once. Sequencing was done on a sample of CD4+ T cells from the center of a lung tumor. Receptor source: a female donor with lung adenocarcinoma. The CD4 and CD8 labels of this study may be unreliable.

This chain's CDR3 is CASSLDATTSRETQYF. The CDR3, as DNA: TGTGCCAGCAGCTTAGATGCCACCACCTCGCGGGAGACCCAGTACTTC. The chain combines TRBV7-2 with TRBJ2-5; D not certain. This CDR3 is built from 16 residues. Germline V lookup: CDR1 SGHTA, CDR2 FQGNSA. The germline V and J ends were trimmed by 1 base and 5 bases, with 17 bases remaining between them.

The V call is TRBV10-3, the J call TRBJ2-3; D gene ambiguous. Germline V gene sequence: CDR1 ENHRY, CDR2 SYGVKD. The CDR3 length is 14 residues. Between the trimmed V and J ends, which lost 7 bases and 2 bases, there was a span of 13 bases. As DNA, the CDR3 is TGTGCCATCAACAAGGGCACGGACACAGATACGCAGTATTTT. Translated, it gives CAINKGTDTDTQYF.

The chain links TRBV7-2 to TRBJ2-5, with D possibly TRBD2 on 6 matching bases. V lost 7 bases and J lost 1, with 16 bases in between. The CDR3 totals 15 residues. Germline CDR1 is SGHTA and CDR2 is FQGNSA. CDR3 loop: CASTTSRDSQETQYF. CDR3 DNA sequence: TGTGCCAGCACCACTTCGCGGGACTCCCAAGAGACCCAGTACTTC. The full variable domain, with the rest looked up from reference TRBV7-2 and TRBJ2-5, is GAGVSQSPSNKVTEKGKDVELRCDPISGHTALYWYRQSLGQGLEFLIYFQGNSAPDKSGLPSDRFSAERTGGSVSTLTIQRTQQEDSAVYLCASTTSRDSQETQYFGPGTRLLVL.

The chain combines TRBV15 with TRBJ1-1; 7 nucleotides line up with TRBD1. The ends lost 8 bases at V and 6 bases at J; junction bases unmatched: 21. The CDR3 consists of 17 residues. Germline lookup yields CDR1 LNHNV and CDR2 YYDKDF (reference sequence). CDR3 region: CATLTSFGTDVSSEAFF. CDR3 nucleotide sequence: TGTGCCACCTTAACTTCTTTCGGGACAGACGTATCTTCTGAAGCTTTCTTT. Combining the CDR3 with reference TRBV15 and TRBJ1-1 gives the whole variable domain DAMVIQNPRYQVTQFGKPVTLSCSQTLNHNVMYWYQQKSSQAPKLLFHYYDKDFNNEADTPDNFQSRRPNTSFCFLDIRSPGLGDTAMYLCATLTSFGTDVSSEAFFGQGTRLTVV.

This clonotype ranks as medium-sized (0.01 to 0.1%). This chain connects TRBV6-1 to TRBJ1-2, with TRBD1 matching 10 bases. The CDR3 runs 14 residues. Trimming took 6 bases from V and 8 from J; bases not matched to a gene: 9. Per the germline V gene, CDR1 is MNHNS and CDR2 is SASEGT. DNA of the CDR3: TGTGCCAGCAGGGAACCCGGGACAGGGGAAGGCTACACCTTC. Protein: CASREPGTGEGYTF.

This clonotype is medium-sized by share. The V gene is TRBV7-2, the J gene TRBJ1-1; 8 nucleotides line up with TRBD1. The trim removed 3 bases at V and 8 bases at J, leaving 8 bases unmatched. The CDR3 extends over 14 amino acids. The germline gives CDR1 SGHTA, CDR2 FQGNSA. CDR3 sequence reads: CASSLGATGAEAFF. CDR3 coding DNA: TGTGCCAGCAGCTTGGGGGCGACAGGGGCAGAAGCTTTCTTT.

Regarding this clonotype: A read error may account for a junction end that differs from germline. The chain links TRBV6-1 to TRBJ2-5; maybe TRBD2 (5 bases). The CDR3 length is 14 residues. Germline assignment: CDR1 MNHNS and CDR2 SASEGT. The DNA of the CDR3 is TGTGCCGGCCTTGAGGGTAGTGGCCAAGATACCCAGTACTTC. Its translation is CAGLEGSGQDTQYF.

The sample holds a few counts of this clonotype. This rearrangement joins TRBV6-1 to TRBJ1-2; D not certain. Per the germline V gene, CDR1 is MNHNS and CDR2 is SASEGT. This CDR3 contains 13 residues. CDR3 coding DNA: TGTGCTCTAAGAGAGGGTACTAGCTATGGCTACACCTTC. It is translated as CALREGTSYGYTF.

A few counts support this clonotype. The CDR3 bases are TGTGCCAGCAGCGTAGGGGACAGCGACGAGCAGTTCTTC. Residues: CASSVGDSDEQFF. The chain links TRBV9 to TRBJ2-1; 7 nucleotides agree with TRBD1. CDR1 is SGDLS, CDR2 YYNGEE, per germline. This CDR3 region has 13 residues. The J segment lost 10 bases and the V segment lost 0 bases, leaving 4 bases of the junction unmatched.

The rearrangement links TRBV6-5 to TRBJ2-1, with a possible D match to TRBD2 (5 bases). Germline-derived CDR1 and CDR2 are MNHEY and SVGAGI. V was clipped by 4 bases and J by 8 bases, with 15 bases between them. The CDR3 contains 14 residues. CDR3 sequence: CASSLDSRWDEQFF. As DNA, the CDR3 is TGTGCCAGCAGTTTGGACTCCCGGTGGGATGAGCAGTTCTTC.

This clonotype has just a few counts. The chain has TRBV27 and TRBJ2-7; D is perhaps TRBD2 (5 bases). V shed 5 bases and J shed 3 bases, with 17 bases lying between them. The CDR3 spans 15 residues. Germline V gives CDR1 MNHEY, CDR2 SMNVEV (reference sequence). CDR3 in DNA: TGTGCCAGCAGTCGAAGGGTGGACTTTGGCTACGAGCAGTACTTC. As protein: CASSRRVDFGYEQYF.

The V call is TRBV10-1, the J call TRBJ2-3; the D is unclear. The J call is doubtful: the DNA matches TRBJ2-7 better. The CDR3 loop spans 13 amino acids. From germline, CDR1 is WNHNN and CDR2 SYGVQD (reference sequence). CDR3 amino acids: CATELEGKDTQYF. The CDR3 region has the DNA TGCGCCACCGAGCTAGAAGGCAAAGATACGCAGTACTTC.

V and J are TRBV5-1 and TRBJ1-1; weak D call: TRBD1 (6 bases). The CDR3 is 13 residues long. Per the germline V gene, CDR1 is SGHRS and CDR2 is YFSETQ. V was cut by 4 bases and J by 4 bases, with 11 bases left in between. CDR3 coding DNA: TGCGCCAGCAGCCTTACAGGGACCACTGAAGCTTTCTTT. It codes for CASSLTGTTEAFF.

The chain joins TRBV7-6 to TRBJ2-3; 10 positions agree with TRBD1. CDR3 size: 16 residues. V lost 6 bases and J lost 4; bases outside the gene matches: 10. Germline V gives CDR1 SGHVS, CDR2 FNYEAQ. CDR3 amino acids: CASRGKGDRGADTQYF. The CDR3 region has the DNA TGTGCCAGCAGGGGAAAGGGGGACAGGGGTGCAGATACGCAGTATTTT.

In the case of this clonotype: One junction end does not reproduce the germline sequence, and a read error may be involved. The chain's CDR3 is CAGSHGGGGQKTQYF. CDR3 DNA sequence: TGTGCCGGGAGCCACGGGGGGGGTGGCCAAAAGACCCAGTACTTC. This chain joins TRBV10-3 and TRBJ2-1, with 8 bases aligning to TRBD2. The J call may be in error: the DNA end matches TRBJ2-5 better. The germline CDR1 and CDR2 sequences are ENHRY and SYGVKD. The CDR3 spans 15 residues.

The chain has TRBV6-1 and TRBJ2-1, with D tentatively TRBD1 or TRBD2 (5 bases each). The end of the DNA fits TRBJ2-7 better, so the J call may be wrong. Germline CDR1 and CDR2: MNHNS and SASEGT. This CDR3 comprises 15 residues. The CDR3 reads CASRKGPQLNDEQYF. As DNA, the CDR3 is TGTGCCAGCAGAAAGGGACCACAACTAAACGACGAGCAGTACTTC.

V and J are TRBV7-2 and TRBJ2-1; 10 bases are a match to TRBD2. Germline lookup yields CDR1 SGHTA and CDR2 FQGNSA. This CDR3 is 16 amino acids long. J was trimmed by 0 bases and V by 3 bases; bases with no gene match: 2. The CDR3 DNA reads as TGTGCCAGCAGCTTTCCTAGCGGGAGCTCCTACAATGAGCAGTTCTTC. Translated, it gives CASSFPSGSSYNEQFF. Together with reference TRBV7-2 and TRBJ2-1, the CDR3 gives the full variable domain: GAGVSQSPSNKVTEKGKDVELRCDPISGHTALYWYRQSLGQGLEFLIYFQGNSAPDKSGLPSDRFSAERTGGSVSTLTIQRTQQEDSAVYLCASSFPSGSSYNEQFFGPGTRLTVL.

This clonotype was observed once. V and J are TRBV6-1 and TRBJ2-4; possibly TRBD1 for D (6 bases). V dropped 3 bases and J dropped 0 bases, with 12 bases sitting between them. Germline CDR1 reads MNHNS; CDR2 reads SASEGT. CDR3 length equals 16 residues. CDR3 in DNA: TGTGCCAGCAGTGATTGGACAGTACTAGCCAAAAACATTCAGTACTTC. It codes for CASSDWTVLAKNIQYF.

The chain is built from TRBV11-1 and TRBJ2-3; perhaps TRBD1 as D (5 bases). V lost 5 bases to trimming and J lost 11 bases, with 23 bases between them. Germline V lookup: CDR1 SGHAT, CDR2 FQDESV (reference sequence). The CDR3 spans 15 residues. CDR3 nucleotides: TGTGCCAGCAGCGCGGACACGTATGACACAGACATGCAGTATTTT. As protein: CASSADTYDTDMQYF.

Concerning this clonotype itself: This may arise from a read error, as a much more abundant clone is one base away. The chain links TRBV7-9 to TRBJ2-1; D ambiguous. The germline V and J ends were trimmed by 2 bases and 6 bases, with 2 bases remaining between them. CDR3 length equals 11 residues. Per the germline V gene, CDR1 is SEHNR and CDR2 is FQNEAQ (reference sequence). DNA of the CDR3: TGTGCCAGCAGCTTAAGCAATGAGCAGTTCTTC. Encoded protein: CASSLSNEQFF.

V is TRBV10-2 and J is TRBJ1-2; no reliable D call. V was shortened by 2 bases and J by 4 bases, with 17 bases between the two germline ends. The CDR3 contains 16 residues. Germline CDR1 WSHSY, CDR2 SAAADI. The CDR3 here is CASSEKRQVLFYGYTF. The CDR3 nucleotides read TGCGCCAGCAGTGAGAAGCGGCAGGTGTTATTCTATGGCTACACCTTC.

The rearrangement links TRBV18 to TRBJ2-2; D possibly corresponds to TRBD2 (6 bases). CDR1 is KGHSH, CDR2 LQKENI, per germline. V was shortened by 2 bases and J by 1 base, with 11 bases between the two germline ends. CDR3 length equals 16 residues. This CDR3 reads CASSPNQAGNTGELFF. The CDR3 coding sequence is TGTGCCAGCTCACCAAACCAAGCGGGGAACACCGGGGAGCTGTTTTTT. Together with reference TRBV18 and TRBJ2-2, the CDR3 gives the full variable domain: NAGVMQNPRHLVRRRGQEARLRCSPMKGHSHVYWYRQLPEEGLKFMVYLQKENIIDESGMPKERFSAEFPKEGPSILRIQQVVRGDSAAYFCASSPNQAGNTGELFFGEGSRLTVL.

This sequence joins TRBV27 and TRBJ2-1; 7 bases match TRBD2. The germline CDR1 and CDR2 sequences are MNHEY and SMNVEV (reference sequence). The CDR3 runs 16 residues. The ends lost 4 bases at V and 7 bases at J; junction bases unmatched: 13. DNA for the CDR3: TGTGCCAGCAGTTCCCACGAAGCGGGGAGAGTAAATGAGCAGTTCTTC. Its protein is CASSSHEAGRVNEQFF.

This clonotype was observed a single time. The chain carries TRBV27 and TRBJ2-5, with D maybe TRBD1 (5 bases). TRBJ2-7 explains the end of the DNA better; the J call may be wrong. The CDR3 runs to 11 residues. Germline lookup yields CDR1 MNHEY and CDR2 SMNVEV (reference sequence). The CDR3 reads CASGAYYEQYF. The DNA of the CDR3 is TGTGCCAGCGGGGCATACTACGAGCAGTACTTC.

CDR3 residues: CASSLQGAYTETQYF. The CDR3, as DNA: TGTGCCAGCAGCCTTCAGGGGGCGTACACTGAGACCCAGTACTTC. This chain connects TRBV6-1 to TRBJ2-3; 8 bases map to TRBD1. TRBJ2-5 explains the end of the DNA better; the J call may be wrong. Germline V gives CDR1 MNHNS, CDR2 SASEGT. The CDR3 sequence is 15 residues long.

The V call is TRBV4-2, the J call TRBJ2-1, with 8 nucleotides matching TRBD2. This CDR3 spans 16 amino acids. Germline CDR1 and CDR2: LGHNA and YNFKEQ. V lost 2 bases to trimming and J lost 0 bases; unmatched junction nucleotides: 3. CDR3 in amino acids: CASSQSTSGSYNEQFF. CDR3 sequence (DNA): TGTGCCAGCAGCCAATCAACTAGCGGCTCCTACAATGAGCAGTTCTTC.